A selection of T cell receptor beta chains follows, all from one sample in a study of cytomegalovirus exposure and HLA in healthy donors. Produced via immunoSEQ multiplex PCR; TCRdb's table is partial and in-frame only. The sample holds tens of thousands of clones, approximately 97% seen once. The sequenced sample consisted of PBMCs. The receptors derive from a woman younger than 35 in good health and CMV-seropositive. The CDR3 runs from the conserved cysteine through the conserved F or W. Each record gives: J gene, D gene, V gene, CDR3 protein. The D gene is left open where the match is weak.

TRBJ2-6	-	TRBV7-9	CASSPRTALRGANVLTF
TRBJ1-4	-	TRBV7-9	CASSLDRFGSNEKLFF
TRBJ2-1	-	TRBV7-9	CASSQPGTVNEQFF
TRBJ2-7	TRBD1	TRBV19	CASSIGRTGLSYEQYF
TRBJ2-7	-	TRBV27	CASSSPRHVYEQYF
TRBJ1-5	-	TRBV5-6	CASSLRRGINQPQHF
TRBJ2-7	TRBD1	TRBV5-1	CASTGTAGGEQYF
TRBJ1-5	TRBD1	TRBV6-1	CASSEARGTGNQPQHF
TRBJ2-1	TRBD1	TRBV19	CASSIGGTGWYNEQFF
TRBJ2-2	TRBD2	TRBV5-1	CASGLEVTGELFF
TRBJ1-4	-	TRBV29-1	CSVAGGTNEKLFF
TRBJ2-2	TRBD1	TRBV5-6	CASSLEGGRTGELFF
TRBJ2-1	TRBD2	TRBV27	CASSSRLAGGPGEQFF
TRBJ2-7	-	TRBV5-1	CASSLGDSSYEQYF
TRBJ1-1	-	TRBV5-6	CASSLYPQGEAEAFF
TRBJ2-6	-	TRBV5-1	CASSPRSSGANVLTF
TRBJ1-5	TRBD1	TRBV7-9	CASSLAGNRGLYQPQHF
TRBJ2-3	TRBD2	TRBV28	CASIATSADTQYF